This record concerns one T cell receptor (beta chain) sequence. This sample stems from a study of blood T cell repertoires in COVID-19. About the research overall: Acute and convalescent COVID-19 samples came from the United States, Italy and Spain. In each case, the material was cDNA or gDNA derived from T cells, B-cell-depleted T cells, or PBMCs.

The germline V gene has CDR1 LNHDA and CDR2 SQIVND (reference sequence). The V end lost 1 base, the J end lost 0 bases, and 8 bases lay between the germline ends. The CDR3 totals 15 residues. Original methodology: Estimation of nucleated cell counts relied on the amplification of reference gene primers. Only in-frame clones appear in the TCRdb table, and some are missing; sequencing was by immunoSEQ multiplex PCR. V, J and clone size are those of that table, while D and trimming were read from the DNA. The table lists 200,000 or so clones, 80% of them singletons. The chain carries TRBV19 and TRBJ2-3; D is unclear. This TCR derives from a human donor in a cohort sampled during active COVID-19. The sequenced material came from peripheral blood. For the CDR3, the DNA is TGTGCCAGTAGTATAGCAGCGTATAGCACAGATACGCAGTATTTT. Its protein product is CASSIAAYSTDTQYF.